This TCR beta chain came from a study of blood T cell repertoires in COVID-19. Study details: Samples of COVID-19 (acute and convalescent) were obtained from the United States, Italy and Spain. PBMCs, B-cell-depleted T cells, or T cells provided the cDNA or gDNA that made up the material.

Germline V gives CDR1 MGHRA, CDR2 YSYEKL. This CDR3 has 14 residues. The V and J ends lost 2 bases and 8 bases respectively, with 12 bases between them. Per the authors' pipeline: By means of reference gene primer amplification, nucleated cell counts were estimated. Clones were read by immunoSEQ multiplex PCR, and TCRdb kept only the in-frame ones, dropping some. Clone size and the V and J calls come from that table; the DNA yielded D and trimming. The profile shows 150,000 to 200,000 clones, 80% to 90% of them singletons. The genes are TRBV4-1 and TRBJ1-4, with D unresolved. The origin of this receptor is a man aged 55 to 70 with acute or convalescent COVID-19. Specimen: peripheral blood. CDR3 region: CASSQMKSGEKLFF. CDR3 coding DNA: TGCGCCAGCAGCCAAATGAAGTCGGGAGAAAAACTGTTTTTT.